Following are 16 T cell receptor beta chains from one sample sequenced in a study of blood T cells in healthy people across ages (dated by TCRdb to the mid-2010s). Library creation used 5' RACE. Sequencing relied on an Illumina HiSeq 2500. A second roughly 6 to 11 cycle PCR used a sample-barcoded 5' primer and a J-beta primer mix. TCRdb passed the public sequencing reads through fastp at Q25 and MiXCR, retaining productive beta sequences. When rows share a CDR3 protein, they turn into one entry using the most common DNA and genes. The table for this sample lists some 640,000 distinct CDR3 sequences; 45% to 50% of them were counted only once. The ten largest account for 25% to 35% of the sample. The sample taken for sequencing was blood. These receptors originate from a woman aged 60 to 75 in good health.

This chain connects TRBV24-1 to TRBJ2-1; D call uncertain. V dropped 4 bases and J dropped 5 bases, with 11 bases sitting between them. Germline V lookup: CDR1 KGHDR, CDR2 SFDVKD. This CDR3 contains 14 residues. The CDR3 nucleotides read TGTGCCACCAGTGACCCTGGACGGAACAATGAGCAGTTCTTC. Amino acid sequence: CATSDPGRNNEQFF.

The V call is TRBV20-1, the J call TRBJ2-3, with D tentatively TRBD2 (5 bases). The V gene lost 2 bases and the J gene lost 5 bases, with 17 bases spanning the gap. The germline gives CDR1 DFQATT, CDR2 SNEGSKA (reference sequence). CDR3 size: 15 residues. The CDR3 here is CSARKAEATKDTQYF. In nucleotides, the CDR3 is TGCAGTGCTAGAAAAGCGGAGGCCACCAAAGATACGCAGTATTTT.

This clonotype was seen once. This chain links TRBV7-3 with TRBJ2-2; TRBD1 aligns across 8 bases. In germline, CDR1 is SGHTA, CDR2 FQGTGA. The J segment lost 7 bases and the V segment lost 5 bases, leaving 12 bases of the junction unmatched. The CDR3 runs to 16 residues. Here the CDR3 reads CASSSPRGPDIGELFF. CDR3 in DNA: TGTGCCAGCAGCAGCCCCAGGGGGCCTGACATCGGGGAGCTGTTTTTT.

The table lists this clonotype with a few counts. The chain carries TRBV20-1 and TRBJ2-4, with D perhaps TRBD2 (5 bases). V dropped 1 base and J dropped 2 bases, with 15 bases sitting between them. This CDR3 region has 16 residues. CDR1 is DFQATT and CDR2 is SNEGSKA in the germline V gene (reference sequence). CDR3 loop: CSARVPTSGPKNIQYF. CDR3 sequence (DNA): TGCAGTGCTAGAGTCCCGACAAGCGGCCCCAAAAACATTCAGTACTTC.

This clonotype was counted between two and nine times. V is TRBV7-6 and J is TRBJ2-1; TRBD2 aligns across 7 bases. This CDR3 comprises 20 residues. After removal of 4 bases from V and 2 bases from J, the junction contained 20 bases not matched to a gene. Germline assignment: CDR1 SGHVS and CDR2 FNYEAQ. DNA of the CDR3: TGTGCCAGCAGCTCGATCTCTTTTTCCGCTAGGACTAGGCCCTACAATGAGCAGTTCTTC. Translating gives CASSSISFSARTRPYNEQFF.

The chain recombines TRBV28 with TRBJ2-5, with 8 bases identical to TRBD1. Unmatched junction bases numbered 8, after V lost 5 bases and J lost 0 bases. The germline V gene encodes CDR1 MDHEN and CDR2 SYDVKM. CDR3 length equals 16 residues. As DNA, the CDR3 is TGTGCCAGCAGTCCCCGACAGGGGCGAAACCAAGAGACCCAGTACTTC. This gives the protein CASSPRQGRNQETQYF.

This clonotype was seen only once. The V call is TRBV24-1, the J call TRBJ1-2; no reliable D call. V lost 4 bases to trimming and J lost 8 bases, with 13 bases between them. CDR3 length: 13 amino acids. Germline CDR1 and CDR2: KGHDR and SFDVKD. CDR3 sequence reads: CATSEGGKIGYTF. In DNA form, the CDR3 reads TGTGCCACCAGTGAGGGCGGGAAGATAGGCTACACCTTC.

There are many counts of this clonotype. In DNA form, the CDR3 reads TGTGCCAGCGCCACCCGCGTTACAGGGGACGAGCAGTACTTC. It yields the protein CASATRVTGDEQYF. This chain links TRBV7-9 with TRBJ2-7; 7 bases align to TRBD1. Losses at the gene ends were 8 bases for V and 5 bases for J; bases not matched to a gene: 12. CDR3 size: 14 residues. Germline lookup yields CDR1 SEHNR and CDR2 FQNEAQ (reference sequence).

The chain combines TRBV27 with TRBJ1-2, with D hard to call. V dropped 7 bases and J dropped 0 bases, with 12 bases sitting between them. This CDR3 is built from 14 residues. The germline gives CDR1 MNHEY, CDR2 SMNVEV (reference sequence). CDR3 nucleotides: TGTGCCAGCACCCCGGACGGAGCTAACTATGGCTACACCTTC. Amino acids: CASTPDGANYGYTF.

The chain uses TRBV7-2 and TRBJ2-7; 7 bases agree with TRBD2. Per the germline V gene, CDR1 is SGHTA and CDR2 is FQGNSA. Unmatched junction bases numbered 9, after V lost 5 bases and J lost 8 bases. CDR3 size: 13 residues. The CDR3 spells CASSVSAGDQQYF. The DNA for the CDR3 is TGTGCCAGCAGCGTGAGTGCGGGAGATCAGCAGTACTTC.

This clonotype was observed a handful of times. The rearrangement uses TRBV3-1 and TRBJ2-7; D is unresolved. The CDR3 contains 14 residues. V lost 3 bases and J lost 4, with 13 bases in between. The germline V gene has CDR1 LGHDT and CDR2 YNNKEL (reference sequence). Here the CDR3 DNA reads TGTGCCAGCAGCCATTTAGGCGGCCAATACGAGCAGTACTTC. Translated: CASSHLGGQYEQYF.

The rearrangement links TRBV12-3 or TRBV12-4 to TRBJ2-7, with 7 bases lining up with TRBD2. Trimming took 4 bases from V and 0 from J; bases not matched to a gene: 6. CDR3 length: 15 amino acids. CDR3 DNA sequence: TGTGCCAGCAGTTACATAGCGGGCCCCTCCTACGAGCAGTACTTC. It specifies CASSYIAGPSYEQYF.

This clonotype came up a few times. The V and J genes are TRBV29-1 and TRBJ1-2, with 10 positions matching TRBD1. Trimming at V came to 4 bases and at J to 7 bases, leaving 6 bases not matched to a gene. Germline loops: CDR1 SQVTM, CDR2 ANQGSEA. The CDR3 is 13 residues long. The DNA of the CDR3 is TGCAGCGTTGGACCCGGGACAGGGGTTGGCTACACCTTC. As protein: CSVGPGTGVGYTF. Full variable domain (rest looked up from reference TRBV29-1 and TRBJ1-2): SAVISQKPSRDICQRGTSLTIQCQVDSQVTMMFWYRQQPGQSLTLIATANQGSEATYESGFVIDKFPISRPNLTFSTLTVSNMSPEDSSIYLCSVGPGTGVGYTFGSGTRLTVV.

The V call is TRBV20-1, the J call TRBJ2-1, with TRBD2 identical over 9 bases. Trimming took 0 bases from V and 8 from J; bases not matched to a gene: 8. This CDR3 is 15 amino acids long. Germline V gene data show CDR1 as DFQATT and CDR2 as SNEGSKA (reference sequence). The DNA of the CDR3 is TGCAGTGCTAGAGACCCAGCGGGAGGCCGCTATGAGCAGTTCTTC. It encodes CSARDPAGGRYEQFF.

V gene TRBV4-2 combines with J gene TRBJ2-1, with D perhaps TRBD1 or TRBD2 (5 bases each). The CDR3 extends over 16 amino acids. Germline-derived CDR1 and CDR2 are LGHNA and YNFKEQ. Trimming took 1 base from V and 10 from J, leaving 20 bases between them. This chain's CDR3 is CASSQAGARDMAEQFF. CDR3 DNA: TGTGCCAGCAGCCAAGCCGGGGCTCGAGACATGGCGGAGCAGTTCTTC.

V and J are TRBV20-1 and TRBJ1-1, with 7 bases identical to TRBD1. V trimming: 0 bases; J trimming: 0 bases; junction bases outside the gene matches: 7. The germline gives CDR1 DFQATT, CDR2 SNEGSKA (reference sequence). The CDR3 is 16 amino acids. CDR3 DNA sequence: TGCAGTGCTAGAGATGGAGGGGGCCTACTGAACACTGAAGCTTTCTTT. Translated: CSARDGGGLLNTEAFF.